The 19 T cell receptor beta chains below all came from one sample that was sequenced in a study of chemoradiotherapy in HPV16-positive cancers. Only in-frame clones appear in the TCRdb table, and some are missing; sequencing was by immunoSEQ multiplex PCR. There are roughly 20,000 clones in the sample; more than 80% occur only once, and under 4.5% lies in the top ten. The specimen comprised blood, sampled from a patient who underwent chemoradiotherapy. These receptors all come from a human donor with HPV-associated anogenital cancer.

The chain is built from TRBV4-2 and TRBJ2-1, with D possibly being TRBD2 (7 bases). V lost 3 bases to trimming and J lost 8 bases, with 17 bases between them. From germline, CDR1 is LGHNA and CDR2 YNFKEQ. This CDR3 comprises 15 residues. The DNA for the CDR3 is TGTGCCAGCAGCCATGGGGGGGGCGAAGGGGATGAGCAGTTCTTC. This translates into CASSHGGGEGDEQFF.

The table lists this clone with a count of one. The V and J genes are TRBV28 and TRBJ1-4; D gene uncertain. This CDR3 is built from 12 residues. The V gene's germline CDR1 is MDHEN and CDR2 SYDVKM. V lost 4 bases, J lost 11 bases, and 11 bases lay in between. CDR3 protein: CASSSTRTKLFF. The CDR3 DNA reads TGTGCCAGCAGTTCTACCCGGACGAAACTGTTTTTT.

This chain joins TRBV19 and TRBJ1-1, with 7 bases identical to TRBD1. The J segment lost 6 bases and the V segment lost 1 base, leaving 8 bases of the junction unmatched. Germline assignment: CDR1 LNHDA and CDR2 SQIVND (reference sequence). CDR3 length equals 15 residues. The CDR3 loop reads CASSIAQDRPSEAFF. The CDR3 region has the DNA TGTGCCAGTAGTATAGCCCAGGACAGGCCTTCTGAAGCTTTCTTT.

This clone appeared once. J is TRBJ1-5 and V is TRBV2; D might be TRBD1 (6 bases). Germline CDR1 SNHLY, CDR2 FYNNEI. The CDR3 extends over 13 amino acids. Deletions cut 2 bases from V and 6 bases from J, with 8 bases between. CDR3 sequence: CASSERGSQPQHF. The DNA of the CDR3 is TGTGCCAGCAGTGAAAGGGGGAGTCAGCCCCAGCATTTT.

The rearrangement joins TRBV10-1 to TRBJ1-1; 9 bases match TRBD1. The CDR3 sequence is 14 residues long. Trimming cost V 6 bases and J 3 bases; bases outside gene matches: 5. Germline V lookup: CDR1 WNHNN, CDR2 SYGVQD (reference sequence). The CDR3 nucleotides are TGCGCCAGCAGCCGGACAGGGGCGGACACTGAAGCTTTCTTT. Translated, it gives CASSRTGADTEAFF.

This chain connects TRBV19 to TRBJ2-3, with D hard to call. CDR1 and CDR2 from the germline V gene are LNHDA and SQIVND (reference sequence). The CDR3 consists of 11 residues. V lost 5 bases, J lost 14 bases, and 14 bases lay in between. Here the CDR3 DNA reads TGTGCCAGTAGTTTTGGGTTCCGCTGGTATTTT. This sequence encodes CASSFGFRWYF.

The chain carries TRBV6-1 and TRBJ2-5, with unresolved D. V was trimmed by 4 bases and J by 4 bases, leaving 10 bases between them. Germline V gene data show CDR1 as MNHNS and CDR2 as SASEGT. This CDR3 has 13 amino acids. The CDR3 coding sequence is TGTGCCAGCAGTGGCCCTGACGCAGAGACCCAGTACTTC. Its protein is CASSGPDAETQYF.

This clone was picked up a small number of times. The chain couples TRBV10-1 to TRBJ1-2; tentative D call: TRBD1 (5 bases). CDR3 length: 14 amino acids. Looked up from germline, CDR1 is WNHNN and CDR2 is SYGVQD (reference sequence). V was shortened by 1 base and J by 4 bases, with 10 bases between the two germline ends. The CDR3 protein is CASSEFDSSYGYTF. The DNA for the CDR3 is TGCGCCAGCAGTGAGTTTGACAGTTCCTATGGCTACACCTTC.

The chain links TRBV5-6 to TRBJ1-2; perhaps TRBD1 as D (6 bases). The germline V gene has CDR1 SGHDT and CDR2 YYEEEE. This CDR3 comprises 18 residues. V lost 2 bases, J lost 8 bases, and 28 bases lay in between. CDR3 in amino acids: CASSLFRSLGHIMGGYTF. CDR3 in DNA: TGTGCCAGCAGCTTATTTAGATCTTTGGGACACATTATGGGAGGCTACACCTTC.

The J gene is TRBJ2-3, the V gene TRBV11-2, with D tentatively TRBD2 (6 bases). The ends were cut back, 5 bases at V and 2 bases at J, with 11 bases in the middle. The germline gives CDR1 SGHAT, CDR2 FQNNGV. The CDR3 loop spans 14 amino acids. The CDR3 protein is CASSHSGDTDTQYF. CDR3 bases: TGTGCCAGCAGCCATAGCGGAGACACAGATACGCAGTATTTT.

The J gene is TRBJ2-2, the V gene TRBV5-1; TRBD1 aligns across 8 bases. This CDR3 contains 13 residues. Germline V lookup: CDR1 SGHRS, CDR2 YFSETQ. The ends lost 2 bases at V and 8 bases at J; junction bases unmatched: 2. CDR3 bases: TGCGCCAGCAGCTTACAGGGGGATGGGGAGCTGTTTTTT. Translation gives CASSLQGDGELFF.

CDR3 protein: CASSLSGATGELFF. In DNA form, the CDR3 reads TGTGCCAGCAGCTTATCCGGGGCGACCGGGGAGCTGTTTTTT. The chain recombines TRBV7-6 with TRBJ2-2; D assignment may be TRBD1 or TRBD2 (5 bases each). Germline V lookup: CDR1 SGHVS, CDR2 FNYEAQ. V shed 2 bases and J shed 5 bases, with 9 bases lying between them. The CDR3 is 14 amino acids.

This clone came up a few times. This chain joins TRBV6-1 and TRBJ1-2, with D hard to call. This CDR3 spans 15 amino acids. V was clipped by 3 bases and J by 3 bases, with 14 bases between them. Germline-derived CDR1 and CDR2 are MNHNS and SASEGT. CDR3 loop: CASSEGGGMDYGYTF. The DNA for the CDR3 is TGTGCCAGCAGTGAGGGTGGAGGGATGGACTATGGCTACACCTTC.

Only a few counts were recorded for this clone. V and J are TRBV7-8 and TRBJ1-4; weak D call: TRBD1 (5 bases). This CDR3 region has 15 residues. Trimming took 5 bases from V and 0 from J, leaving 10 bases between them. The germline gives CDR1 SGHVS, CDR2 FQNEAQ. The CDR3 region is CASSQAGPTNEKLFF. CDR3 in DNA: TGTGCCAGCAGCCAGGCGGGACCAACTAATGAAAAACTGTTTTTT.

This chain uses TRBV6-5 with TRBJ2-5, with 13 positions matching TRBD2. Germline V gene sequence: CDR1 MNHEY, CDR2 SVGAGI. The junction had 10 bases not matched to a gene; V was cut back by 10 bases and J by 5 bases. This CDR3 contains 15 residues. The CDR3 reads CATGTSGEVMETQYF. Written as DNA, the CDR3 is TGTGCCACCGGGACTAGCGGGGAGGTTATGGAGACCCAGTACTTC.

The V and J genes are TRBV7-2 and TRBJ1-4; D might be TRBD1 (5 bases). Deletions cut 5 bases from V and 11 bases from J, with 15 bases between. The CDR3 runs 13 residues. CDR1 and CDR2 (germline): SGHTA, FQGNSA. CDR3 sequence reads: CASSGVGAGKLFF. For the CDR3, the DNA is TGTGCCAGCAGCGGAGTAGGGGCAGGGAAACTGTTTTTT.

V is TRBV6-5 and J is TRBJ1-6; TRBD1 might be the D (5 bases). The V gene's germline CDR1 is MNHEY and CDR2 SVGAGI. The CDR3 length is 13 residues. Trimming took off 7 bases at V and 10 bases at J, with 14 bases between the two ends. In DNA form, the CDR3 reads TGTGCCAGCACCGCTGGGGACTTCTCACCCCTCCACTTT. This gives the protein CASTAGDFSPLHF.

The chain recombines TRBV7-8 with TRBJ1-5; no definite D call. This CDR3 has 14 amino acids. Trimming cost V 1 base and J 2 bases, with 6 bases left between them. The germline V gene has CDR1 SGHVS and CDR2 FQNEAQ. The CDR3 nucleotides read TGTGCCAGCAGCTTAGAGGCGGGCAATCAGCCCCAGCATTTT. Its protein is CASSLEAGNQPQHF.

CDR3 coding DNA: TGTGCCAGCAGCAACCCGACAGGCCAAGAGACCCAGTACTTC. This gives the protein CASSNPTGQETQYF. This sequence joins TRBV5-5 and TRBJ2-5; D might be TRBD1 (6 bases). The CDR3 loop spans 14 amino acids. Germline V gives CDR1 SGHKS, CDR2 YYEKEE (reference sequence). Between the trimmed V and J ends, which lost 4 bases and 1 base, there was a span of 11 bases.